These 12 T cell receptor beta chains share one sample of origin, sequenced in a study of cytomegalovirus exposure and HLA in healthy donors. Vbeta (60) and Jbeta (13) primers were used in the PCR. This table comes from immunoSEQ multiplex PCR, and its TCRdb copy is limited to in-frame clones, with some not included. The sample carries about 76,000 clones, under 80% recorded once. Material: PBMCs. These receptors were collected from a man in his 60s in good health and CMV-seropositive.

CDR3 coding DNA: TGTGCCAGTAGCGCTGCGACGGGGGAGCAGTACTTC. This translates into CASSAATGEQYF. The chain joins TRBV19 to TRBJ2-7, with D perhaps TRBD2 (5 bases). The CDR3 spans 12 residues. Germline loops: CDR1 LNHDA, CDR2 SQIVND (reference sequence). Trimming took off 6 bases at V and 7 bases at J, with 13 bases between the two ends.

The chain employs TRBV7-8 and TRBJ2-5, with TRBD1 matching 9 bases. CDR1 is SGHVS, CDR2 FQNEAQ, per germline. The CDR3 runs to 14 residues. With 5 bases clipped from V and 4 bases from J, the junction kept 5 bases outside the gene matches. The CDR3 sequence is CASSHGTGSETQYF. The CDR3, as DNA: TGTGCCAGCAGCCATGGGACAGGGTCAGAGACCCAGTACTTC.

The chain combines TRBV21-1 with TRBJ2-5; the table's TRBD2 call for D was not verified on the DNA. TRBV21-1 is a listed pseudogene. CDR3 length equals 18 residues. CDR3 residues: CASSPLGPGTLYRETQYF. The CDR3 DNA is TGTGCCAGCAGCCCCCTAGGACCCGGGACTCTTTATCGAGAGACCCAGTACTTC.

This clone appeared once. The chain combines TRBV18 with TRBJ1-3; D is possibly TRBD1 (6 bases). CDR1 KGHSH and CDR2 LQKENI come from the germline V gene. The V and J ends lost 5 bases and 4 bases respectively, with 15 bases between them. The CDR3 has 15 amino acids. Here the CDR3 reads CASSMTGYQGNTIYF. The CDR3 DNA follows: TGTGCCAGCTCAATGACAGGATATCAGGGAAACACCATATATTTT.

The chain recombines TRBV10-1 with TRBJ2-1; 11 bases are shared with TRBD2. V shed 0 bases, J shed 2 bases, and the junction held 0 bases outside the gene matches. The CDR3 totals 16 residues. Germline CDR1 WNHNN, CDR2 SYGVQD (reference sequence). CDR3 residues: CASSESLAGAYNEQFF. In DNA form, the CDR3 reads TGCGCCAGCAGTGAGTCACTAGCGGGGGCCTACAATGAGCAGTTCTTC.

This clone has a single count. CDR3 residues: CASSRPGESYEQYF. Written as DNA, the CDR3 is TGTGCCAGCTCGAGGCCAGGGGAATCCTACGAGCAGTACTTC. The chain links TRBV18 to TRBJ2-7; D is possibly TRBD1 (6 bases). The CDR3 runs to 14 residues. Germline assignment: CDR1 KGHSH and CDR2 LQKENI. Between the trimmed V and J ends, which lost 6 bases and 1 base, there was a span of 13 bases.

The chain links TRBV5-4 to TRBJ2-7, with a possible D match to TRBD2 (5 bases). From germline, CDR1 is SGHNT and CDR2 YYREEE (reference sequence). Trimming removed 4 bases from V and 0 bases from J, with 14 bases in between. The CDR3 contains 15 residues. The CDR3 DNA follows: TGTGCCAGCAGCCCGGCGACGGGAAGCTCCTACGAGCAGTACTTC. Translating it yields CASSPATGSSYEQYF.

The chain combines TRBV28 with TRBJ1-5, with no clear D. Germline CDR1 MDHEN, CDR2 SYDVKM. The CDR3 spans 15 residues. With 6 bases removed from V and 1 base from J, the gap between germline ends came to 13 bases. The CDR3 reads CASSRLAVSNQPQHF. CDR3 coding DNA: TGTGCCAGCAGCCGCCTGGCTGTGAGCAATCAGCCCCAGCATTTT.

The chain has TRBV14 and TRBJ2-5; D may be TRBD2 (7 bases). The DNA end favors TRBJ2-7, so the J call may be wrong. The CDR3 has 17 amino acids. The germline V gene has CDR1 SGHDN and CDR2 FVKESK. Written as DNA, the CDR3 is TGTGCCAGCAGCCAAGGTGTTCTCAGGGGAGGGACCTACGAGCAGTACTTC. It yields the protein CASSQGVLRGGTYEQYF.

The CDR3 region is CASLPQPRSGELFF. CDR3 sequence (DNA): TGTGCCAGCCTCCCCCAACCGAGGTCCGGGGAGCTGTTTTTT. The gene calls are TRBV18 and TRBJ2-2; D gene unclear. CDR1 is KGHSH, CDR2 LQKENI, per germline. The CDR3 has 14 residues. V was trimmed by 8 bases and J by 6 bases, leaving 16 bases between them.

The chain couples TRBV25-1 to TRBJ2-5, with a tentative D call TRBD2 (7 bases). Germline loops: CDR1 MGHDK, CDR2 SYGVNS. This CDR3 comprises 16 residues. V was shortened by 3 bases and J by 4 bases, with 18 bases between the two germline ends. The CDR3 loop reads CASSESDGGLRETQYF. Here the CDR3 DNA reads TGTGCCAGCAGTGAGTCCGACGGGGGGCTGCGAGAGACCCAGTACTTC.

The chain is built from TRBV14 and TRBJ2-7; TRBD1 agrees at 8 bases. This CDR3 region has 15 residues. Trimming removed 5 bases from V and 3 bases from J; junction bases left unmatched: 9. CDR1 SGHDN and CDR2 FVKESK come from the germline V gene. CDR3: CASSVTNRGFYEQYF. Written as DNA, the CDR3 is TGTGCCAGCAGCGTAACAAACAGGGGGTTCTACGAGCAGTACTTC.